Here is one TCR beta chain with its context. V was cut by 3 bases and J by 1 base, with 15 bases left in between. The CDR3 is made up of 16 amino acids. In germline, CDR1 is MDHEN, CDR2 SYDVKM. This sample was included in a study of blood T cell repertoires in COVID-19. Study-wide context: PBMCs, B-cell-depleted T cells, or T cells were the source of the cDNA or gDNA that made up the material.

Produced via immunoSEQ multiplex PCR; TCRdb's table is partial and in-frame only. The sample contains over 250,000 clones, roughly 85% of which appear only once. The rearrangement joins TRBV28 to TRBJ1-2; the D is unclear. This receptor was identified in a man aged 50 to 60 with active or convalescent COVID-19. Sequenced input: peripheral blood. The CDR3 here is CASSFTPRGSNYGYTF. The CDR3 nucleotides read TGTGCCAGCAGTTTCACCCCCCGGGGTAGTAACTATGGCTACACCTTC.